Presented here are 2 T cell receptor beta chains from one specimen sequenced in a study of OX40 agonist ivuxolimab in advanced cancers. Here immunoSEQ multiplex PCR was the method, and the copy in TCRdb shows in-frame clones only, minus some. The profile shows fewer than 65,000 clones, 80% of them singletons. The sequences come from CD4+ or CD8+ T cells sorted from blood, collected in a trial of the OX40 agonist ivuxolimab. The receptors stem from an adult with an advanced solid tumor such as melanoma, head and neck, liver or kidney cancer.

The rearrangement links TRBV6-1 to TRBJ2-2, with TRBD2 as a possible D gene (7 bases). This CDR3 comprises 15 residues. The V end was cut by 6 bases, the J end by 3 bases, with 14 bases between. Germline V gene data show CDR1 as MNHNS and CDR2 as SASEGT. The CDR3 sequence: CASSRQGRDTGELFF. CDR3 DNA: TGTGCCAGCAGCCGTCAGGGGAGGGACACCGGGGAGCTGTTTTTT.

CDR3 nucleotides: TGTGCCGCCCGGACTAGCGGGAGGATGAAAGATACGCAGTATTTT. This translates into CAARTSGRMKDTQYF. J is TRBJ2-3 and V is TRBV28, with 14 bases matching TRBD2. This CDR3 contains 15 residues. Trimming at V came to 11 bases and at J to 5 bases, leaving 9 bases not matched to a gene. CDR1 is MDHEN and CDR2 is SYDVKM in the germline V gene.